Below are 28 T cell receptor beta chains sequenced from a single sample in a study of blood T cell repertoires in COVID-19. Generated by immunoSEQ multiplex PCR, the TCRdb table keeps only in-frame clones and is missing some. Of hundreds of thousands of clones detected, around 86% appear once; the ten largest clones hold 5.5% to 6%. Source material: peripheral blood. Receptor source: an elderly woman with COVID-19, enrolled during active disease.

This clone was recorded a few times. This chain links TRBV9 with TRBJ1-1; 7 bases fit TRBD1. The CDR3 is 15 residues long. V dropped 4 bases and J dropped 1; count of bases not matched to a gene: 7. The germline V gene encodes CDR1 SGDLS and CDR2 YYNGEE. CDR3 nucleotide sequence: TGTGCCAGCAGCCTCCGACAGGGAACGAACACTGAAGCTTTCTTT. As protein: CASSLRQGTNTEAFF.

This CDR3 reads CASSLRQGTASSNQPQHF. The CDR3 DNA follows: TGTGCCAGCAGCTTACGACAGGGGACGGCCTCTAGCAATCAGCCCCAGCATTTT. The V and J genes are TRBV7-8 and TRBJ1-5; 8 positions match TRBD1. Per the germline V gene, CDR1 is SGHVS and CDR2 is FQNEAQ. The CDR3 covers 18 residues. Losses at the gene ends were 2 bases for V and 0 bases for J; bases not matched to a gene: 9.

This rearrangement joins TRBV2 to TRBJ2-2; 9 positions match TRBD2. V lost 6 bases to trimming and J lost 1 base; unmatched junction nucleotides: 6. This CDR3 has 16 residues. CDR1 is SNHLY and CDR2 is FYNNEI in the germline V gene. CDR3 in amino acids: CASRVAGAGNTGELFF. As DNA, the CDR3 is TGTGCCAGCAGAGTAGCGGGGGCCGGGAACACCGGGGAGCTGTTTTTT.

J is TRBJ1-4 and V is TRBV2; 9 bases agree with TRBD1. Germline V gene sequence: CDR1 SNHLY, CDR2 FYNNEI. V lost 6 bases to trimming and J lost 7 bases; unmatched junction nucleotides: 12. The CDR3 spans 16 residues. Here the CDR3 reads CASRGGMGQGIEKLFF. In DNA form, the CDR3 reads TGTGCCAGCAGAGGGGGGATGGGACAGGGAATTGAAAAACTGTTTTTT.

The CDR3 protein is CASSLGTASTDTQYF. In DNA form, the CDR3 reads TGTGCCAGCAGCCTCGGGACAGCGAGCACAGATACGCAGTATTTT. The chain uses TRBV4-2 and TRBJ2-3; TRBD1 aligns across 7 bases. Germline assignment: CDR1 LGHNA and CDR2 YNFKEQ. The CDR3 covers 15 residues. With 4 bases clipped from V and 0 bases from J, the junction kept 4 bases outside the gene matches.

The table lists this clone with a count of one. The chain links TRBV7-9 to TRBJ2-3, with D perhaps matching TRBD2 (7 bases). The V gene's germline CDR1 is SEHNR and CDR2 FQNEAQ (reference sequence). Trimming took off 7 bases at V and 3 bases at J, with 17 bases between the two ends. CDR3 length: 15 amino acids. CDR3 residues: CASTPGGRGTDTQYF. For the CDR3, the DNA is TGTGCCAGCACCCCCGGGGGGCGGGGGACAGATACGCAGTATTTT.

The rearrangement uses TRBV27 and TRBJ1-1; D is perhaps TRBD1 (6 bases). The CDR3 contains 14 residues. From germline, CDR1 is MNHEY and CDR2 SMNVEV (reference sequence). Trimming left V 4 bases short and J 1 base short, with 10 bases between. CDR3 sequence (DNA): TGTGCCAGCAGTTCGCCGGGACAGAACACTGAAGCTTTCTTT. Translation gives CASSSPGQNTEAFF.

The gene calls are TRBV10-3 and TRBJ1-1; 7 nucleotides line up with TRBD1. CDR1 is ENHRY and CDR2 is SYGVKD in the germline V gene. J was trimmed by 1 base and V by 10 bases; bases with no gene match: 3. This CDR3 is 12 amino acids long. CDR3 in DNA: TGTGCCACAACAGGGGCGAACACTGAAGCTTTCTTT. Translated, it gives CATTGANTEAFF.

The gene calls are TRBV5-1 and TRBJ1-6, with D possibly TRBD1 on 6 matching bases. There are 16 residues in the CDR3. CDR1 SGHRS and CDR2 YFSETQ come from the germline V gene. Trimming stripped 4 bases from V and 9 bases from J, with 20 bases between. CDR3 in amino acids: CASSPAGDTELSPLHF. The CDR3 nucleotides read TGCGCCAGCAGCCCGGCAGGGGACACGGAACTTTCACCCCTCCACTTT.

The V and J genes are TRBV20-1 and TRBJ2-3; 7 nucleotides match TRBD2. Germline V gives CDR1 DFQATT, CDR2 SNEGSKA (reference sequence). Trimming at V came to 2 bases and at J to 8 bases, leaving 1 base not matched to a gene. The CDR3 loop spans 11 amino acids. In nucleotides, the CDR3 is TGCAGTGCTAGATGGGAGGGTACGCAGTATTTT. As protein: CSARWEGTQYF.

The chain joins TRBV16 to TRBJ1-5, with D maybe TRBD1 (5 bases). V was clipped by 0 bases and J by 8 bases, with 14 bases between them. The CDR3 is 15 residues long. Germline V CDR1 and CDR2: KGHSY, FQNENV. CDR3 protein: CASSQSGQGREPQHF. CDR3 in DNA: TGTGCCAGCAGCCAATCGGGGCAGGGTCGTGAGCCCCAGCATTTT.

The chain joins TRBV24-1 to TRBJ1-5; the match to TRBD1 covers 8 bases. CDR1 is KGHDR, CDR2 SFDVKD, per germline. V lost 10 bases to trimming and J lost 0 bases; unmatched junction nucleotides: 7. This CDR3 comprises 15 residues. The CDR3 DNA follows: TGTGCCACTGCAGAGGGACAGGTTAGCAATCAGCCCCAGCATTTT. The encoded protein is CATAEGQVSNQPQHF.

The chain links TRBV11-2 to TRBJ1-2; D not resolved. This CDR3 contains 15 residues. The germline V and J ends were trimmed by 0 bases and 4 bases, with 12 bases remaining between them. CDR1 SGHAT and CDR2 FQNNGV come from the germline V gene. The CDR3 nucleotides read TGTGCCAGCAGCTTAGATTTCGAAGCTGCCTATGGCTACACCTTC. Protein: CASSLDFEAAYGYTF.

The gene calls are TRBV27 and TRBJ1-1; D may be TRBD1 (6 bases). This CDR3 contains 19 residues. Germline V lookup: CDR1 MNHEY, CDR2 SMNVEV (reference sequence). V shed 3 bases and J shed 1 base, with 24 bases lying between them. CDR3 DNA sequence: TGTGCCAGCAGTTTCTACGCGCCCGGGACAAAAGGAGGGAACACTGAAGCTTTCTTT. Protein product: CASSFYAPGTKGGNTEAFF.

CDR3 loop: CASSLGFSVGTGAKTYTF. The CDR3 DNA sequence: TGTGCCAGCAGTTTAGGCTTTTCGGTTGGGACAGGGGCTAAGACCTACACCTTC. The chain joins TRBV28 to TRBJ1-2; 10 bases agree with TRBD1. The CDR3 is 18 residues long. Germline trimming cut 2 bases from V and 10 bases from J; bases unmatched to any gene: 19. Looked up from germline, CDR1 is MDHEN and CDR2 is SYDVKM.

V usage is TRBV18 and J usage is TRBJ1-2; a weak D match, TRBD1 (5 bases). The CDR3 extends over 12 amino acids. CDR1 is KGHSH and CDR2 is LQKENI in the germline V gene. The germline V and J ends were trimmed by 3 bases and 8 bases, with 10 bases remaining between them. In DNA, the CDR3 is TGTGCCAGCTCACCCGGGGGTTTCGGCTACACCTTC. Its protein product is CASSPGGFGYTF.

The J gene is TRBJ2-5, the V gene TRBV29-1, with 12 bases matching TRBD2. The germline V gene encodes CDR1 SQVTM and CDR2 ANQGSEA. This CDR3 is built from 14 residues. J lost 2 bases, V lost 4 bases, and 2 bases had no gene match. The DNA of the CDR3 is TGCAGCGTTGGGACTAGCGGGGTACAAGAGACCCAGTACTTC. Its translation: CSVGTSGVQETQYF. The full variable domain, rest sourced from reference TRBV29-1 and TRBJ2-5, is SAVISQKPSRDICQRGTSLTIQCQVDSQVTMMFWYRQQPGQSLTLIATANQGSEATYESGFVIDKFPISRPNLTFSTLTVSNMSPEDSSIYLCSVGTSGVQETQYFGPGTRLLVL.

The V gene is TRBV5-4, the J gene TRBJ1-1; D may be TRBD1 (6 bases). Germline CDR1 reads SGHNT; CDR2 reads YYREEE (reference sequence). This CDR3 region has 14 residues. Deletions cut 4 bases from V and 7 bases from J, with 17 bases between. CDR3 sequence: CASSPEISGVEAFF. The CDR3 nucleotides read TGTGCCAGCAGCCCCGAGATATCAGGGGTTGAAGCTTTCTTT.

This chain connects TRBV19 to TRBJ1-3; D remains unclear. The germline V gene encodes CDR1 LNHDA and CDR2 SQIVND (reference sequence). Trimming shortened V by 3 bases and J by 4 bases, and 10 bases separated the two germline ends. The CDR3 runs to 14 residues. The CDR3 DNA reads as TGTGCCAGTAGTATCGAACAGTCAGGAAACACCATATATTTT. This sequence encodes CASSIEQSGNTIYF.

The rearrangement links TRBV30 to TRBJ1-1; D gene unclear. The ends were cut back, 5 bases at V and 7 bases at J, with 17 bases in the middle. The CDR3 is 13 amino acids. In germline, CDR1 is GTSNPN, CDR2 SVGIG (reference sequence). The CDR3 DNA follows: TGTGCCTGGGTTCCGGGAAACGAAGTTGAAGCTTTCTTT. Protein sequence: CAWVPGNEVEAFF. The full variable domain, with the rest looked up from reference TRBV30 and TRBJ1-1, is SQTIHQWPATLVQPVGSPLSLECTVEGTSNPNLYWYRQAAGRGLQLLFYSVGIGQISSEVPQNLSASRPQDRQFILSSKKLLLSDSGFYLCAWVPGNEVEAFFGQGTRLTVV.

Only one count was recorded for this clone. V and J are TRBV5-6 and TRBJ1-6, with a possible D match to TRBD1 (6 bases). Germline V gene sequence: CDR1 SGHDT, CDR2 YYEEEE. Trimming took off 3 bases at V and 0 bases at J, with 13 bases between the two ends. This CDR3 has 17 residues. This chain's CDR3 is CASSWGHLSSYNSPLHF. The CDR3 DNA reads TGTGCCAGCAGCTGGGGACACCTGAGCTCCTATAATTCACCCCTCCACTTT.

This chain uses TRBV11-2 with TRBJ1-1; the D gene is possibly TRBD1 (5 bases). Germline V gene data show CDR1 as SGHAT and CDR2 as FQNNGV. This CDR3 has 14 residues. V was trimmed by 1 base and J by 5 bases, leaving 11 bases between them. The CDR3 sequence: CASSLVGGETEAFF. The CDR3 DNA reads TGTGCCAGCAGCTTAGTCGGGGGAGAGACTGAAGCTTTCTTT.

The chain employs TRBV7-9 and TRBJ2-1, with a weak D call TRBD1 (6 bases). V was pared by 2 bases and J by 10 bases, with 6 bases between. This CDR3 comprises 11 residues. Germline V lookup: CDR1 SEHNR, CDR2 FQNEAQ (reference sequence). The CDR3 DNA sequence: TGTGCCAGCAGCTTACAGGGGGAGCAGTTCTTC. It codes for CASSLQGEQFF.

J is TRBJ1-5 and V is TRBV28; 9 nucleotides line up with TRBD1. This CDR3 is built from 15 residues. V lost 6 bases to trimming and J lost 4 bases; unmatched junction nucleotides: 7. Looked up from germline, CDR1 is MDHEN and CDR2 is SYDVKM. This CDR3 reads CASRDFGQGNQPQHF. As DNA, the CDR3 is TGTGCCAGCAGGGATTTCGGACAGGGGAATCAGCCCCAGCATTTT.

The chain couples TRBV13 to TRBJ2-7, with D perhaps matching TRBD2 (5 bases). The CDR3 spans 12 residues. Trimming stripped 6 bases from V and 7 bases from J, with 13 bases between. Germline CDR1 PRHDT, CDR2 FYEKMQ (reference sequence). The CDR3 loop is CASSGRAGEQYF. CDR3 bases: TGTGCCAGCAGTGGGAGAGCCGGGGAGCAGTACTTC.

The chain carries TRBV5-4 and TRBJ1-1, with 7 bases matching TRBD1. V trimming: 1 base; J trimming: 0 bases; junction bases outside the gene matches: 3. The CDR3 has 15 amino acids. CDR1 is SGHNT, CDR2 YYREEE, per germline (reference sequence). CDR3 bases: TGTGCCAGCAGCTTGATAGGGGGCTTGAACACTGAAGCTTTCTTT. Residues: CASSLIGGLNTEAFF.

The chain uses TRBV24-1 and TRBJ1-2, with D unresolved. This CDR3 region has 14 residues. Trimming removed 3 bases from V and 6 bases from J, with 13 bases in between. Germline CDR1 is KGHDR and CDR2 is SFDVKD. CDR3 DNA: TGTGCCACCAGTGATAACCCGGGGTTCAATGGCTACACCTTC. It translates to CATSDNPGFNGYTF.

This sequence joins TRBV9 and TRBJ1-3; D is ambiguous. V lost 2 bases, J lost 0 bases, and 15 bases lay in between. Germline CDR1 reads SGDLS; CDR2 reads YYNGEE. The length of the CDR3 is 17 residues. The DNA for the CDR3 is TGTGCCAGCAGCGTTAGTGAGGGCCCAGGCTCTGGAAACACCATATATTTT. Translated, it gives CASSVSEGPGSGNTIYF.